Here is one TCR beta chain with its context. What it binds is not known. V was pared by 5 bases and J by 6 bases, with 6 bases of the junction left unmatched. This CDR3 is built from 14 residues. Germline V CDR1 and CDR2: SGHVS, FNYEAQ. Random hexamers primed reverse transcription of about 0.5 to 1 ug RNA. TCRdb re-called the immunoSEQ multiplex PCR reads through MiXCR, storing one row per CDR3 protein. The data contain about 150,000 distinct CDR3 sequences, roughly 96% of them singletons. The data were obtained in a study of CD8 T cells in Susac syndrome. The study, taken as a whole, reports: As the study acknowledged, the number of individuals in its TCR sequencing and HLA analysis was relatively small.

Relapsing-remitting disease, either stable or active, was present in the treatment-naive patients who were the multiple sclerosis controls. The TEMRA cells underwent FACS enrichment, while the CD8+ and CD4+ T cells underwent negative isolation. The TCR sequence derives from a human donor with multiple sclerosis. This chain joins TRBV7-6 and TRBJ2-3, with TRBD2 matching 9 bases. Sequencing used CD8+ T cells from PBMCs. In DNA, the CDR3 is TGTGCCAGCAGCAACAGCGGGGGGTACGATACGCAGTATTTT. Amino acid sequence: CASSNSGGYDTQYF.